This T cell receptor (beta chain) appears in the sequencing data of a study of human T cells and chemical hapten exposure (dated by TCRdb to 2020 to 2023). At the level of the whole study: The libraries were sequenced as a pool, and the TCR yield per sample differed mostly because of small variations in library volumes within the pool. Peripheral blood TCR repertoire changes were tracked in vivo in alopecia patients during primary and secondary sensitization to the hapten diphenylcyclopropenone (DPC). The research as a whole found: No change with DPC sensitization was found in the number of TCRs above 1 in 1000 frequency, and no evidence of global repertoire structure alterations was found. After repeated subsampling, changes were observed in the strength of the expansion versus patch-test correlation and in the threshold at which the correlation became significant.

This clonotype was observed many times. Its binding antigen is unknown. Base qualities were left out, and no much larger clone turns up one base away. V and J lose 2 bases and 3 bases, and a span of 13 bases separates them. From cysteine to phenylalanine, the CDR3 is 14 amino acids long. Left in the record is the CDR3 DNA by itself, 42 bases read in frame from the first base. The germline V gene encodes CDR1 SQVTM and CDR2 ANQGSEA. Total RNA was extracted from unfractionated whole blood that had been collected in Tempus Blood RNA tubes. Roughly 5 healthy volunteers acted as controls for TCR sequencing and had blood drawn at day 0, 2 weeks and 6 weeks. Library preparation attached unique molecular identifiers to individual cDNA molecules for quantitative, reproducible TCR counting. Each blood RNA sample was used to sequence both TCR alpha and TCR beta chains. Per the original workflow: A median of roughly 99,000 TCRs per sample was observed, with a range of about 20,000 to 750,000. V, J and CDR3 annotation of the TCR reads was carried out using the Decombinator software suite. To make PS versus PT1 abundance plots, every sample was subsampled to the same number of TCRs (28,000). Expanded TCRs were defined as absent before sensitization and observed at least eight times at the 2-week time point. TCRdb passed the public sequencing reads through fastp at Q25 and MiXCR, retaining productive beta sequences. Rows matching on CDR3 protein sequence are summarized as one entry with the most common DNA and genes. These V and J calls rely on TCRdb rather than the paper's analysis. The sample includes fewer than 150,000 distinct CDR3 sequences, with more than 8.5% observed a single time. Jointly, the top ten make up 1.2% to 1.5% of the sample.

The sequencing sample was made of whole blood. The sequence was collected from a human donor in good health. Some clones in this sample may be carry-over from other donors' samples. Donor details come from another sample of the same person, matched by shared clones. The sequence is built from TRBV29-1 and TRBJ1-2; perhaps TRBD1 is the D gene, with 6 bases matching. The CDR3 region has the sequence CSVERGQRDYGYTF. The DNA sequence is as follows: TGCAGCGTTGAACGAGGACAGCGGGACTATGGCTACACCTTC.